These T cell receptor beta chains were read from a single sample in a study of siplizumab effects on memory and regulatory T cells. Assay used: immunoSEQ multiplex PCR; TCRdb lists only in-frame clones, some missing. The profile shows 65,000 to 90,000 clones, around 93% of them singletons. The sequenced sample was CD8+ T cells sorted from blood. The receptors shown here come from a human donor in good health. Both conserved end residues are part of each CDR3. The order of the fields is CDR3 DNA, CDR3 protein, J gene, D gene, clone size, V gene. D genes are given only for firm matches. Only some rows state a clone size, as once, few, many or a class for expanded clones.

CDR3 DNA: TGTGCCAGCAGTTTCGGTCTGACCAATGAGCAGTTCTTC
CDR3 protein: CASSFGLTNEQFF
J gene: TRBJ2-1
D gene: NA
clone size: once
V gene: TRBV27

CDR3 DNA: TGCGCCAGCAGCCAGGGGAGCGGGGGGGCCGTAGATACGCAGTATTTT
CDR3 protein: CASSQGSGGAVDTQYF
J gene: TRBJ2-3
D gene: TRBD2
clone size: NA
V gene: TRBV4-1

CDR3 DNA: TGTGCCAGCAGCTTAACTGGGGAGCAGTACTTC
CDR3 protein: CASSLTGEQYF
J gene: TRBJ2-7
D gene: NA
clone size: NA
V gene: TRBV7-2

CDR3 DNA: TGTGCCAGCAGTACGCAGACAGGGATGAACACTGAAGCTTTCTTT
CDR3 protein: CASSTQTGMNTEAFF
J gene: TRBJ1-1
D gene: TRBD1
clone size: NA
V gene: TRBV6-1

CDR3 DNA: TGTGCCAGCACCACGGAGGGGGAAAAGACCCAGTACTTC
CDR3 protein: CASTTEGEKTQYF
J gene: TRBJ2-5
D gene: NA
clone size: NA
V gene: TRBV6-1

CDR3 DNA: TGTGCCATCAGTGACGGGGTTTCCTACGAGCAGTACTTC
CDR3 protein: CAISDGVSYEQYF
J gene: TRBJ2-7
D gene: NA
clone size: NA
V gene: TRBV10-3

CDR3 DNA: TGCGCCAGCAGCTTGGAGACAGGGAGGGTTTCCAAAAACATTCAGTACTTC
CDR3 protein: CASSLETGRVSKNIQYF
J gene: TRBJ2-4
D gene: NA
clone size: NA
V gene: TRBV5-1

CDR3 DNA: TGTGCCAGCAGCTTAACAGCGGGGGCCGACGGGGAGCTGTTTTTT
CDR3 protein: CASSLTAGADGELFF
J gene: TRBJ2-2
D gene: TRBD2
clone size: NA
V gene: TRBV7-8

CDR3 DNA: TGTGCCAGCAGCTTAGGGACAGGGAACTATGGCTACACCTTC
CDR3 protein: CASSLGTGNYGYTF
J gene: TRBJ1-2
D gene: TRBD1
clone size: NA
V gene: TRBV13

CDR3 DNA: TGTGCCAGTAGCCCGTTAGGAGCGGGGGACCAAGAGACCCAGTACTTC
CDR3 protein: CASSPLGAGDQETQYF
J gene: TRBJ2-5
D gene: TRBD2
clone size: NA
V gene: TRBV19

CDR3 DNA: TGTGCCAGCAGCCAGTTGGACAGGGATCAGCCCCAGCATTTT
CDR3 protein: CASSQLDRDQPQHF
J gene: TRBJ1-5
D gene: TRBD1
clone size: NA
V gene: TRBV4-2

CDR3 DNA: TGTGCCAGCAGCCTCCCAAAAGAATTTGCGCGAACCGGGGAGCTGTTTTTT
CDR3 protein: CASSLPKEFARTGELFF
J gene: TRBJ2-2
D gene: NA
clone size: once
V gene: TRBV25-1

CDR3 DNA: TGCGCCAGCAGCCAAGGGGGACCGAATCAGGGGGCGGAGACCCAGTACTTC
CDR3 protein: CASSQGGPNQGAETQYF
J gene: TRBJ2-5
D gene: TRBD1
clone size: NA
V gene: TRBV4-3

CDR3 DNA: TGTGCCAGCAGAAATAACCGGGCCGCTTCCGCCTACGAGCAGTACTTC
CDR3 protein: CASRNNRAASAYEQYF
J gene: TRBJ2-7
D gene: NA
clone size: NA
V gene: TRBV6-6

CDR3 DNA: TGTGCCAGCACTCAAAGGACAGGGGGCAATCAGCCCCAGCATTTT
CDR3 protein: CASTQRTGGNQPQHF
J gene: TRBJ1-5
D gene: TRBD1
clone size: NA
V gene: TRBV7-6

CDR3 DNA: TGTGCCAGCAGTACCGGGACTAGCGGGGGCTATGAGCAGTTCTTC
CDR3 protein: CASSTGTSGGYEQFF
J gene: TRBJ2-1
D gene: TRBD2
clone size: once
V gene: TRBV27

CDR3 DNA: TGTGCCAGCAGCGTAGACGTCGGGAATACCAATGAAAAACTGTTTTTT
CDR3 protein: CASSVDVGNTNEKLFF
J gene: TRBJ1-4
D gene: NA
clone size: NA
V gene: TRBV7-2

CDR3 DNA: TGCGCCAACAGCCAAAACCTCGGCTCCTACGAGCAGTACTTC
CDR3 protein: CANSQNLGSYEQYF
J gene: TRBJ2-7
D gene: NA
clone size: NA
V gene: TRBV4-1

CDR3 DNA: TGTGCCAGCAGCTTTGTGGGGGGAGATGAAAAACTGTTTTTT
CDR3 protein: CASSFVGGDEKLFF
J gene: TRBJ1-4
D gene: NA
clone size: NA
V gene: TRBV7-3

CDR3 DNA: TGTGCCAGCAGTAGAGGGACTAGCGGGGCTGAGACCCAGTACTTC
CDR3 protein: CASSRGTSGAETQYF
J gene: TRBJ2-5
D gene: TRBD2
clone size: few
V gene: TRBV6-1

CDR3 DNA: TGTGCCAGCCGGGACAGTAGCTCCTACAATGAGCAGTTCTTC
CDR3 protein: CASRDSSSYNEQFF
J gene: TRBJ2-1
D gene: TRBD1
clone size: once
V gene: TRBV6-1

CDR3 DNA: TGCGCCAGCAGCTTGGTGGGAGAAGAGACCCAGTACTTC
CDR3 protein: CASSLVGEETQYF
J gene: TRBJ2-5
D gene: NA
clone size: NA
V gene: TRBV5-1

CDR3 DNA: TGTGCCAGCAGTACGGGAAGGGACTACGAGCAGTACTTC
CDR3 protein: CASSTGRDYEQYF
J gene: TRBJ2-7
D gene: NA
clone size: NA
V gene: TRBV27

CDR3 DNA: TGTGCCAGCAGGCGACGGGGGAGGGATGAGCAGTTCTTC
CDR3 protein: CASRRRGRDEQFF
J gene: TRBJ2-1
D gene: TRBD2
clone size: NA
V gene: TRBV25-1

CDR3 DNA: TGTGCCAGCAGCCACATTCGGGGGGCAGACACTGAAGCTTTCTTT
CDR3 protein: CASSHIRGADTEAFF
J gene: TRBJ1-1
D gene: NA
clone size: once
V gene: TRBV11-2

CDR3 DNA: TGTGCCAGTAGTGACCAGGGGGCTTTTCTCGGCTACACCTTC
CDR3 protein: CASSDQGAFLGYTF
J gene: TRBJ1-2
D gene: TRBD1
clone size: NA
V gene: TRBV19

CDR3 DNA: TGTGCCAGCAGCGAGGGGGCAGGGGGCAGTAACTATGGCTACACCTTC
CDR3 protein: CASSEGAGGSNYGYTF
J gene: TRBJ1-2
D gene: TRBD1
clone size: NA
V gene: TRBV9

CDR3 DNA: TGTGCCAGCAGCCCTCGTACTAGCGGGGGGGCAGATACGCAGTATTTT
CDR3 protein: CASSPRTSGGADTQYF
J gene: TRBJ2-3
D gene: TRBD2
clone size: NA
V gene: TRBV11-3

CDR3 DNA: TGTGCCAGCAGTGAAACTAGTTTCCAAGATACGCAGTATTTT
CDR3 protein: CASSETSFQDTQYF
J gene: TRBJ2-3
D gene: NA
clone size: few
V gene: TRBV25-1

CDR3 DNA: TGTGCCAGCAGTGAGTCGGTCGGGGCGGACACTGAAGCTTTCTTT
CDR3 protein: CASSESVGADTEAFF
J gene: TRBJ1-1
D gene: NA
clone size: once
V gene: TRBV6-1

CDR3 DNA: TGTGCCAGCGGAAATTGGTCGGGAAGGCACACTGAAGCTTTCTTT
CDR3 protein: CASGNWSGRHTEAFF
J gene: TRBJ1-1
D gene: NA
clone size: NA
V gene: TRBV27

CDR3 DNA: TGTGCCAGCAGCGTGGTGGACAGGGATCGGTCACCCCTCCACTTT
CDR3 protein: CASSVVDRDRSPLHF
J gene: TRBJ1-6
D gene: TRBD1
clone size: NA
V gene: TRBV5-4

CDR3 DNA: TGTGCCAGCGGATTACCCCCACCAAGTGAAGCTTTCTTT
CDR3 protein: CASGLPPPSEAFF
J gene: TRBJ1-1
D gene: NA
clone size: once
V gene: TRBV11-2

CDR3 DNA: TGTGCCAGCAGCTTCGGTAGCGGGGGGCCCCCAGATACGCAGTATTTT
CDR3 protein: CASSFGSGGPPDTQYF
J gene: TRBJ2-3
D gene: TRBD2
clone size: NA
V gene: TRBV5-4

CDR3 DNA: TGTGCCAGCAGCCAAGTCGCCCTCGCAGACGGGGGATACAATGAGCAGTTCTTC
CDR3 protein: CASSQVALADGGYNEQFF
J gene: TRBJ2-1
D gene: NA
clone size: NA
V gene: TRBV4-2

CDR3 DNA: TGCGCCAGCAGCTTGGGGGCCCTCCTTGGGAGCACTGAAGCTTTCTTT
CDR3 protein: CASSLGALLGSTEAFF
J gene: TRBJ1-1
D gene: NA
clone size: NA
V gene: TRBV5-1

CDR3 DNA: TGTGCCAGCAGAGCTACAGGGATGGGAAGAAACACCATATATTTT
CDR3 protein: CASRATGMGRNTIYF
J gene: TRBJ1-3
D gene: NA
clone size: NA
V gene: TRBV27

CDR3 DNA: TGCGCCAGCAGCTTGGAGGCAGGGGGCGGAGAAAAACTGTTTTTT
CDR3 protein: CASSLEAGGGEKLFF
J gene: TRBJ1-4
D gene: TRBD1
clone size: NA
V gene: TRBV5-1

CDR3 DNA: TGTGCCAGCAGCTTACAGGGGTCTGGGGCCAACGTCCTGACTTTC
CDR3 protein: CASSLQGSGANVLTF
J gene: TRBJ2-6
D gene: TRBD1
clone size: NA
V gene: TRBV5-4

CDR3 DNA: TGTGCCAGCAGCCAAGGTCCCTCTGGAAACACCATATATTTT
CDR3 protein: CASSQGPSGNTIYF
J gene: TRBJ1-3
D gene: NA
clone size: once
V gene: TRBV7-9

CDR3 DNA: TGTGCCTGGACAGGGACGAACACTGAAGCTTTCTTT
CDR3 protein: CAWTGTNTEAFF
J gene: TRBJ1-1
D gene: NA
clone size: NA
V gene: TRBV30